This is a list of T cell receptor beta chains from one sample in a study of cytomegalovirus exposure and HLA in healthy donors. Produced via immunoSEQ multiplex PCR; TCRdb's table is partial and in-frame only. The profile shows 150,000 to 200,000 clones, about four fifths of them singletons. The sample taken for sequencing was PBMCs. All receptors come from a woman aged 18-29 years in good health and CMV-seronegative. Both conserved end residues are part of each CDR3. Each record gives: D gene, V gene, clone size, CDR3 protein. The D gene is left open where the match is weak. Size values are once, few and many counts, or a class for expanded clones, and some rows have none.

D: TRBD2; V: TRBV4-3; size: -; CDR3: CASSQEWQSGSGTDTQYF
D: -; V: TRBV5-4; size: -; CDR3: CASSFSAFF
D: TRBD2; V: TRBV5-1; size: -; CDR3: CASTSGPSSYNEQFF
D: -; V: TRBV7-9; size: -; CDR3: CASSKIAERDTQYF
D: -; V: TRBV28; size: -; CDR3: CASSSRTDLLTDTQYF
D: TRBD1; V: TRBV7-9; size: few; CDR3: CASSRGTEEAFF
D: -; V: TRBV6-5; size: -; CDR3: CASSGATFSNQPQHF
D: -; V: TRBV27; size: -; CDR3: CASSFRAERGHSGANVLTF
D: -; V: TRBV7-8; size: -; CDR3: CASQEQSNQPQHF
D: TRBD2; V: TRBV2; size: -; CDR3: CASSVRESYNEQFF
D: -; V: TRBV9; size: -; CDR3: CASSDRQVGVEETQYF
D: TRBD2; V: TRBV5-4; size: -; CDR3: CASSLAGLAGAEQFF
D: -; V: TRBV6-1; size: -; CDR3: CASRYIGTDTQYF
D: -; V: TRBV15; size: once; CDR3: CATSRSRTVRDSPLHF
D: -; V: TRBV5-4; size: -; CDR3: CASSPAGGINEQFF
D: -; V: TRBV14; size: -; CDR3: CASRKAVTDTQYF
D: TRBD1; V: TRBV7-9; size: once; CDR3: CASSRVPGDRGRETQYF
D: -; V: TRBV9; size: once; CDR3: CASSPRTGGGEQYF
D: TRBD2; V: TRBV2; size: once; CDR3: CASSVAGDVETQYF
D: -; V: TRBV11-2; size: -; CDR3: CASRVGGFSSYEQYF
D: TRBD1; V: TRBV25-1; size: once; CDR3: CASSVLRDRETYTEAFF
D: -; V: TRBV5-1; size: -; CDR3: CASSLEMEYQETQYF
D: -; V: TRBV27; size: -; CDR3: CASRGGLNTEAFF
D: TRBD2; V: TRBV7-2; size: once; CDR3: CASSLGTSGKSQYF
D: -; V: TRBV10-1; size: -; CDR3: CASSESHSPGANVLTF
D: -; V: TRBV2; size: few; CDR3: CASGDVAGGNSPLHF
D: -; V: TRBV7-6; size: -; CDR3: CASSLDSTSSYNEQFF